This passage covers 32 T cell receptor beta chains from one sample sequenced in a study of memory CD4+ T cells and cytomegalovirus serostatus. Clones were read by immunoSEQ multiplex PCR, and TCRdb kept only the in-frame ones, dropping some. This table has about 56,000 clones, 82% appearing once. The sort gate was single viable CD3+CD4+CD8-CD45RO+ cells for memory CD4+ T cells. Sequenced sample: memory CD4+ T cells from blood. The receptors were gathered from an adult in good health and CMV-seronegative.

The J gene is TRBJ2-1, the V gene TRBV2, with D hard to call. The CDR3 contains 11 residues. The germline CDR1 and CDR2 sequences are SNHLY and FYNNEI. V was shortened by 4 bases and J by 7 bases, with 5 bases between the two germline ends. CDR3 bases: TGTGCCAGCAGTGGACTTAATGAGCAGTTCTTC. Amino acids: CASSGLNEQFF.

This clone was observed a few times. This chain links TRBV6-1 with TRBJ2-5; D gene ambiguous. This CDR3 has 11 residues. V was trimmed by 5 bases and J by 5 bases, leaving 6 bases between them. The germline V gene encodes CDR1 MNHNS and CDR2 SASEGT. The CDR3 DNA reads as TGTGCCAGCAGTACTACTGAGACCCAGTACTTC. Its translation: CASSTTETQYF.

The chain couples TRBV21-1 to TRBJ2-2; whether TRBD1, the table's D call, matches the DNA was not checked. TRBV21-1 is tagged as a pseudogene. The CDR3 has 15 residues. CDR3 nucleotides: TGTGCCAGCAGCAATAGACAGGGAGAGACCGGGGAGCTGTTTTTT. It encodes CASSNRQGETGELFF.

A note on this clone: The junction departs from germline at one end; a sequencing error may be responsible. The V and J genes are TRBV19 and TRBJ1-2, with 7 bases fitting TRBD1. The V gene's germline CDR1 is LNHDA and CDR2 SQIVND (reference sequence). CDR3 length: 12 amino acids. The CDR3 DNA follows: TGTGCCAGTAGTGTAGACAGGGAAGGCTACACCTTC. Translation gives CASSVDREGYTF.

In DNA form, the CDR3 reads TGTGCCAGCAGTTACTCGTTCACCGTGGGCGGTGAAAAACTGTTTTTT. It encodes CASSYSFTVGGEKLFF. The chain employs TRBV6-5 and TRBJ1-4; D remains ambiguous. The CDR3 spans 16 residues. V was trimmed by 0 bases and J by 7 bases, leaving 15 bases between them. Germline CDR1 and CDR2: MNHEY and SVGAGI.

V is TRBV28 and J is TRBJ1-1; possibly TRBD1 for D (5 bases). CDR1 MDHEN and CDR2 SYDVKM come from the germline V gene. The CDR3 length is 14 residues. With 10 bases removed from V and 2 bases from J, the gap between germline ends came to 17 bases. DNA of the CDR3: TGTGCCATAGGGACCGCCCAGCCTAACACTGAAGCTTTCTTT. Translation: CAIGTAQPNTEAFF.

A single count supports this clone. This chain uses TRBV7-9 with TRBJ2-3, with 8 bases that match TRBD1. Germline V gives CDR1 SEHNR, CDR2 FQNEAQ (reference sequence). CDR3 length equals 15 residues. V dropped 3 bases and J dropped 9; count of bases not matched to a gene: 11. The chain's CDR3 is CASSFWDRSTGTQYF. The DNA for the CDR3 is TGTGCCAGCAGCTTCTGGGACAGGTCTACGGGGACGCAGTATTTT.

With respect to this clone: The same CDR3 arises from other DNA sequences in this sample as well. The chain has TRBV28 and TRBJ1-2, with D unclear. CDR3 length: 12 amino acids. Looked up from germline, CDR1 is MDHEN and CDR2 is SYDVKM. Trimming removed 6 bases at V and 3 bases at J, with 8 bases between. CDR3: CASSLGDYGYTF. The CDR3 region has the DNA TGTGCCAGCAGCCTGGGTGACTATGGCTACACCTTC.

The CDR3: CASSLGTNTDTQYF. The CDR3, as DNA: TGTGCCAGCAGCTTAGGGACTAACACAGATACGCAGTATTTT. V gene TRBV7-2 combines with J gene TRBJ2-3; tentative D call: TRBD2 (6 bases). The CDR3 has 14 amino acids. Germline V gene lookup returns CDR1 SGHTA and CDR2 FQGNSA. Trimming removed 1 base from V and 2 bases from J, with 7 bases in between.

CDR3 bases: TGTGCCAGCAGTTCCCCACAGGGGAGATATACTGAAGCTTTCTTT. This sequence encodes CASSSPQGRYTEAFF. This chain uses TRBV6-5 with TRBJ1-1, with 7 bases that match TRBD1. V lost 4 bases, J lost 5 bases, and 10 bases stayed unmatched. From germline, CDR1 is MNHEY and CDR2 SVGAGI. CDR3 length: 15 amino acids.

This chain links TRBV7-2 with TRBJ2-7; D is possibly TRBD1 (5 bases). Looked up from germline, CDR1 is SGHTA and CDR2 is FQGNSA. The V end lost 5 bases, the J end lost 0 bases, and 23 bases lay between the germline ends. The CDR3 spans 18 residues. Written as DNA, the CDR3 is TGTGCCAGCAGCCTCCGCCGACCGGGCAGGGCTACCTCCTACGAGCAGTACTTC. This encodes CASSLRRPGRATSYEQYF.

The V gene is TRBV6-6, the J gene TRBJ1-5; no clear D gene. CDR1 and CDR2 from the germline V gene are MNHNY and SVGAGI (reference sequence). CDR3 length: 13 residues. Deletions cut 0 bases from V and 6 bases from J, with 6 bases between. DNA for the CDR3: TGTGCCAGCAGTTACTCGACACCTCAGCCCCAGCATTTT. The encoded protein is CASSYSTPQPQHF.

The chain carries TRBV6-1 and TRBJ2-2; D unclear. Germline V gene lookup returns CDR1 MNHNS and CDR2 SASEGT. The CDR3 runs 13 residues. V gave up 1 base and J gave up 5 bases, with 5 bases separating them. CDR3 in amino acids: CASSEVVTGELFF. The CDR3, as DNA: TGTGCCAGCAGTGAAGTGGTAACCGGGGAGCTGTTTTTT.

This chain uses TRBV28 with TRBJ2-1; 9 bases map to TRBD1. Germline V gives CDR1 MDHEN, CDR2 SYDVKM. The CDR3 has 13 residues. V trimming: 6 bases; J trimming: 7 bases; junction bases outside the gene matches: 4. CDR3 region: CASRTGGTNEQFF. The CDR3 DNA is TGTGCCAGCAGGACAGGGGGTACGAATGAGCAGTTCTTC.

The rearrangement joins TRBV7-2 to TRBJ1-5, with 9 positions matching TRBD1. The J segment lost 4 bases and the V segment lost 8 bases, leaving 12 bases of the junction unmatched. The CDR3 has 16 residues. Germline loops: CDR1 SGHTA, CDR2 FQGNSA. The CDR3 loop is CASSKGTGSENQPQHF. The CDR3 nucleotides read TGTGCCAGCTCAAAAGGGACAGGGTCGGAAAATCAGCCCCAGCATTTT.

This clone came up a few times. V is TRBV10-3 and J is TRBJ1-2; TRBD1 agrees at 7 bases. J was trimmed by 3 bases and V by 5 bases; bases with no gene match: 6. Germline lookup yields CDR1 ENHRY and CDR2 SYGVKD. There are 14 residues in the CDR3. The CDR3 DNA reads as TGTGCCATCAGTATGACAGGGCAGGACTATGGCTACACCTTC. This gives the protein CAISMTGQDYGYTF.

The rearrangement links TRBV28 to TRBJ2-7, with a tentative D call TRBD1 (6 bases). This CDR3 is 12 amino acids long. V was cut by 6 bases and J by 2 bases, with 8 bases left in between. Per the germline V gene, CDR1 is MDHEN and CDR2 is SYDVKM. CDR3 coding DNA: TGTGCCAGCAGGGGGGACACCTACGAGCAGTACTTC. This sequence encodes CASRGDTYEQYF.

V usage is TRBV5-4 and J usage is TRBJ2-5; D assignment may be TRBD1 or TRBD2 (6 bases each). This CDR3 comprises 15 residues. CDR1 and CDR2 (germline): SGHNT, YYREEE (reference sequence). V lost 4 bases, J lost 5 bases, and 18 bases lay in between. The CDR3 DNA reads TGTGCCAGCAGCCAAGGGGACTTAACAGGGGAGACCCAGTACTTC. It encodes CASSQGDLTGETQYF.

The J gene is TRBJ2-2, the V gene TRBV27; TRBD1 is a possible D gene (5 bases). The V gene lost 3 bases and the J gene lost 2 bases, with 10 bases spanning the gap. CDR1 is MNHEY, CDR2 SMNVEV, per germline (reference sequence). This CDR3 has 15 residues. The CDR3 protein is CASSFQGANTGELFF. In DNA, the CDR3 is TGTGCCAGCAGTTTTCAGGGCGCAAACACCGGGGAGCTGTTTTTT.

J is TRBJ1-1 and V is TRBV27, with D possibly being TRBD1 (5 bases). CDR1 is MNHEY, CDR2 SMNVEV, per germline (reference sequence). This CDR3 comprises 14 residues. The ends were cut back, 8 bases at V and 0 bases at J, with 13 bases in the middle. The CDR3 DNA sequence: TGTGCCAGCTCCTTAGGGGCGCTGAACACTGAAGCTTTCTTT. Amino acids: CASSLGALNTEAFF.

The J gene is TRBJ2-3, the V gene TRBV6-7, with 11 bases matching TRBD1. TRBV6-7 is designated an ORF whose function remains uncertain. CDR3 length: 21 residues. V was pared by 2 bases and J by 1 base, with 17 bases of the junction left unmatched. The CDR3 loop is CASSYHKPSAWDRGCTDTQYF. CDR3 nucleotide sequence: TGTGCCAGCAGTTACCACAAACCATCGGCATGGGACAGGGGGTGCACAGATACGCAGTATTTT.

V and J are TRBV18 and TRBJ1-6; 7 bases fit TRBD1. Trimming removed 4 bases from V and 11 bases from J; junction bases left unmatched: 5. This CDR3 is built from 13 residues. Per the germline V gene, CDR1 is KGHSH and CDR2 is LQKENI. The CDR3 DNA reads TGTGCCAGCTCACAAGTCAGGGGGGCACCCCTCCACTTT. It is translated as CASSQVRGAPLHF.

The chain employs TRBV4-2 and TRBJ1-4; D not certain. Germline V CDR1 and CDR2: LGHNA, YNFKEQ. The V end lost 4 bases, the J end lost 4 bases, and 13 bases lay between the germline ends. The CDR3 has 15 residues. CDR3 residues: CASSPEKSLNEKLFF. The CDR3 DNA sequence: TGTGCCAGCAGCCCCGAAAAGAGTCTTAATGAAAAACTGTTTTTT.

The rearrangement links TRBV10-3 to TRBJ2-1; possibly TRBD1 for D (6 bases). Germline CDR1 reads ENHRY; CDR2 reads SYGVKD. The CDR3 sequence is 12 residues long. Trimming pared 4 bases from V and 8 bases from J, leaving 9 bases between. The CDR3 spells CAISASGDEQFF. The CDR3 nucleotides are TGTGCCATCAGTGCCTCAGGGGATGAGCAGTTCTTC.

The chain combines TRBV7-2 with TRBJ1-1; weak D call: TRBD1 (5 bases). Trimming shortened V by 8 bases and J by 4 bases, and 17 bases separated the two germline ends. From germline, CDR1 is SGHTA and CDR2 FQGNSA. The CDR3 extends over 14 amino acids. The DNA of the CDR3 is TGTGCCAGCCTTCCCCGGGGGTCGGTCACTGAAGCTTTCTTT. Its translation is CASLPRGSVTEAFF.

The V and J genes are TRBV6-1 and TRBJ2-2; 8 bases agree with TRBD2. V shed 3 bases, J shed 1 base, and the junction held 10 bases outside the gene matches. The length of the CDR3 is 18 residues. The germline gives CDR1 MNHNS, CDR2 SASEGT. For the CDR3, the DNA is TGTGCCAGCAGTGACGCCCCCGGGGGGGGCCTGAACACCGGGGAGCTGTTTTTT. This gives the protein CASSDAPGGGLNTGELFF.

The rearrangement uses TRBV28 and TRBJ2-3; tentatively, D is TRBD2 (6 bases). V lost 4 bases and J 3 bases, leaving 11 bases between the germline ends. The length of the CDR3 is 14 residues. CDR1 and CDR2 (germline): MDHEN, SYDVKM. CDR3 sequence (DNA): TGTGCCAGCAGTTCCCCCGGACTAACAGATACGCAGTATTTT. It yields the protein CASSSPGLTDTQYF.

V gene TRBV28 combines with J gene TRBJ2-5, with a tentative D call TRBD1 (5 bases). CDR1 and CDR2 from the germline V gene are MDHEN and SYDVKM. This CDR3 is built from 12 residues. V was clipped by 5 bases and J by 3 bases, with 7 bases between them. As DNA, the CDR3 is TGTGCCAGCAGTGCAGGGAAAGAGACCCAGTACTTC. The encoded protein is CASSAGKETQYF.

This sequence joins TRBV11-2 and TRBJ1-5; D not resolved. Trimming removed 5 bases from V and 2 bases from J, with 10 bases in between. CDR1 SGHAT and CDR2 FQNNGV come from the germline V gene. This CDR3 has 14 amino acids. Written as DNA, the CDR3 is TGTGCCAGCAGCCCGGACGGACGCAATCAGCCCCAGCATTTT. It is translated as CASSPDGRNQPQHF. Drawing the rest from reference TRBV11-2 and TRBJ1-5, the complete variable domain is EAGVAQSPRYKIIEKRQSVAFWCNPISGHATLYWYQQILGQGPKLLIQFQNNGVVDDSQLPKDRFSAERLKGVDSTLKIQPAKLEDSAVYLCASSPDGRNQPQHFGDGTRLSIL.

The chain has TRBV4-3 and TRBJ1-3, with D hard to call. The V end lost 0 bases, the J end lost 9 bases, and 18 bases lay between the germline ends. CDR1 and CDR2 (germline): LGHNA, YSLEER. CDR3 length: 16 amino acids. CDR3 in DNA: TGCGCCAGCAGCCAAGATCCGGACGGGAGTCTTGGCACCATATATTTT. This sequence encodes CASSQDPDGSLGTIYF.

J is TRBJ2-7 and V is TRBV5-1; D gene ambiguous. The CDR3 loop spans 11 amino acids. Trimming pared 4 bases from V and 5 bases from J, leaving 7 bases between. CDR1 and CDR2 (germline): SGHRS, YFSETQ. Here the CDR3 reads CASSLKHEQYF. In DNA form, the CDR3 reads TGCGCCAGCAGCCTGAAGCACGAGCAGTACTTC.

The V and J genes are TRBV7-6 and TRBJ2-5, with D perhaps matching TRBD1 (6 bases). The CDR3 is 18 residues long. Trimming shortened V by 1 base and J by 6 bases, and 24 bases separated the two germline ends. CDR1 and CDR2 from the germline V gene are SGHVS and FNYEAQ. The CDR3 loop reads CASSLEVQGDSRRQTQYF. As DNA, the CDR3 is TGTGCCAGCAGCTTAGAGGTACAGGGAGACTCCCGGAGGCAGACCCAGTACTTC. Filled out from reference TRBV7-6 and TRBJ2-5, the complete variable domain reads GAGVSQSPRYKVTKRGQDVALRCDPISGHVSLYWYRQALGQGPEFLTYFNYEAQQDKSGLPNDRFSAERPEGSISTLTIQRTEQRDSAMYRCASSLEVQGDSRRQTQYFGPGTRLLVL.